This TCR beta chain was recorded in a study of PD-1 blockade in classical Hodgkin lymphoma (dated by TCRdb to the early 2020s). For the study in its entirety: Nivolumab dosing was 3 mg/kg intravenously every 2 weeks, continuing until either disease progression or unacceptable toxicity. A peripheral blood immune signature of response to PD-1 blockade in classical Hodgkin lymphoma was defined using TCR beta sequencing and CyTOF.

Points the paper makes about the study in general: Baseline TCR diversity was reported to be lower in newly diagnosed patients than in healthy donors, and even lower in relapsed/refractory patients. Diversity was lower in patients who began nivolumab less than 1 year after ASCT, so these patients were left out of later analyses to avoid confounding by immune reconstitution. Only a single clinical trial cohort was studied, and what caused the repertoire differences, possibly disease activity or prior therapy, remained undefined. CD4+ but not CD8+ TCR diversity rose significantly by C4D1 (p=0.0027 vs p=0.16), most apparent in complete responders (p=0.02). Among trial patients, those achieving complete response had baseline diversity similar to that of newly diagnosed patients, while diversity was significantly lower in partial responders and progressors.

In regard to this clone: Its cognate antigen has yet to be identified. No qualities accompany the bases; no much larger clone lies one base away.

Explained via the paper, the time point label denotes: cycle 2 day 1 (C2D1) of nivolumab. Every trial patient had relapsed following autologous stem cell transplantation, and prior brentuximab vedotin exposure was what differed among cohorts A, B and C. A total of approximately 51 patients with relapsed/refractory classical Hodgkin lymphoma made up the trial cohort, and each patient's best overall response was complete response, partial response or progressive disease. In the multi-cohort phase II CheckMate 205 trial, trial patients received single-agent nivolumab. An independent review committee assessed best overall response by applying the 2007 International Working Group response criteria. PBMCs from the trial were collected at three points: immediately before nivolumab initiation (C1D1), and during therapy at cycle 2 day 1 and cycle 4 day 1. After peripheral blood was drawn into 8 mL Vacutainer Cell Preparation Tubes, PBMCs were isolated by centrifugation and then cryopreserved.

The Qiagen DNeasy kit was used to extract genomic DNA from unsorted PBMCs and from the negatively selected CD4+ and CD8+ fractions. TCR beta CDR3 regions were amplified by immunoSEQ multiplex PCR using primers annealing to V and J segments. A synthetic immune receptor repertoire was used to minimize amplification bias, and any residual bias was removed computationally once sequencing was done. In the source study's methods: Custom Python scripts were used to quantify repertoire diversity as the Shannon entropy index. Unsorted, CD4+ and CD8+ repertoires were analyzed separately, except for combined analyses in which CD4+ and CD8+ sequences were merged in silico. A clone counted as expanded when the clone's frequency after treatment rose at least 2-fold relative to C1D1, and clones undetected at baseline were given a pseudocount of 0.5. Clones with 0 or 1 copy at C1D1 were defined as singleton clones, while clones with 2 or more copies were defined as non-singleton clones. Clones expanded in unsorted samples were annotated as CD4+, CD8+ or unknown by matching protein sequences in sorted samples from the same patient. Diversity changes from C1D1 to C4D1 were tested in paired samples using Wilcoxon tests. In its TCRdb copy, this immuneACCESS table keeps in-frame sequences only and misses some clones. Where compared with another copy, unresolved V genes explain less than half of these, and the others have no known cause. From that table come the V and J calls and clone size; the DNA was used to work out D and trimming. Present in this sample are 100,000 to 120,000 clones, 80% to 90% of which were seen just once. The ten largest clones capture nearly 20% of the sample.

There are 13 amino acids in the CDR3, from cysteine to phenylalanine inclusive. This entry keeps only the CDR3 DNA: 39 bases, framed from base 1. Trimming takes 6 bases from V and 7 bases from J, and the germline ends sit 13 bases apart. The germline V gene specifies SNHLY as CDR1 and FYNNEI as CDR2. The rearranged segments are TRBV2 and TRBJ1-5; the D gene is possibly TRBD1, with 5 bases matching. This clonotype originated in a human donor with classical Hodgkin lymphoma. The source was peripheral blood mononuclear cells (PBMCs), collected before the second cycle of nivolumab. The CDR3 loop reads CASSLEQGQPQHF. The nucleotide sequence reads TGTGCCAGCAGCTTGGAGCAGGGCCAGCCCCAGCATTTT.